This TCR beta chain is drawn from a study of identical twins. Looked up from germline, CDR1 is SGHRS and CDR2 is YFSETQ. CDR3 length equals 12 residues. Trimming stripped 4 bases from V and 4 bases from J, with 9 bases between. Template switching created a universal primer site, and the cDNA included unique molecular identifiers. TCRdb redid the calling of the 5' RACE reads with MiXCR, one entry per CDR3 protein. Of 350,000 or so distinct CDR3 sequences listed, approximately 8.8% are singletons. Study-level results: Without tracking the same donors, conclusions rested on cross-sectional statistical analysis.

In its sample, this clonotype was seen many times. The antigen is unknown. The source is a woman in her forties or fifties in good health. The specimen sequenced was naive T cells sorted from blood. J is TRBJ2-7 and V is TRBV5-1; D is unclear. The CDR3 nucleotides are TGCGCCAGCAGCAGAAACATTTACGAGCAGTACTTC. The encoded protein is CASSRNIYEQYF. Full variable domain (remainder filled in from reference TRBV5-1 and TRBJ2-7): KAGVTQTPRYLIKTRGQQVTLSCSPISGHRSVSWYQQTPGQGLQFLFEYFSETQRNKGNFPGRFSGRQFSNSRSEMNVSTLELGDSALYLCASSRNIYEQYFGPGTRLTVT.